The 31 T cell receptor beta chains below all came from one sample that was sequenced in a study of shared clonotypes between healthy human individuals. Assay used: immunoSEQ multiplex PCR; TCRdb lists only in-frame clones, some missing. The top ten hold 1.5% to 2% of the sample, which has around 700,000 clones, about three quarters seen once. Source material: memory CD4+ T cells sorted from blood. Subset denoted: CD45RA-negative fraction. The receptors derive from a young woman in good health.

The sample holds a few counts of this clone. CDR3 coding DNA: TGTGCCAGCAGTTACTTCACAGATACGCAGTATTTT. It is translated as CASSYFTDTQYF. This rearrangement joins TRBV7-2 to TRBJ2-3; D is undetermined. The CDR3 loop spans 12 amino acids. The germline CDR1 and CDR2 sequences are SGHTA and FQGNSA. V was clipped by 6 bases and J by 2 bases, with 6 bases between them.

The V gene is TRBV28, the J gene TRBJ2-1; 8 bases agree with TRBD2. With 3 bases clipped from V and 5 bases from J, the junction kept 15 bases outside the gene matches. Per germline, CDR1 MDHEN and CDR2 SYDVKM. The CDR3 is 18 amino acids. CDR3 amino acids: CASSFVRVAGSRDNEQFF. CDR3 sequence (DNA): TGTGCCAGCAGTTTTGTAAGGGTAGCGGGGTCCCGGGACAATGAGCAGTTCTTC.

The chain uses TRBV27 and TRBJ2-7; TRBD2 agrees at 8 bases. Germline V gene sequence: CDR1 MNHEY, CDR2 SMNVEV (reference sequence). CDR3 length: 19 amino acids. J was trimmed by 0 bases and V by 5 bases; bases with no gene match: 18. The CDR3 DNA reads TGTGCCAGCAGTCCAGTTATGCCGTCAGCGGGAGTAAGCTCCTACGAGCAGTACTTC. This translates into CASSPVMPSAGVSSYEQYF.

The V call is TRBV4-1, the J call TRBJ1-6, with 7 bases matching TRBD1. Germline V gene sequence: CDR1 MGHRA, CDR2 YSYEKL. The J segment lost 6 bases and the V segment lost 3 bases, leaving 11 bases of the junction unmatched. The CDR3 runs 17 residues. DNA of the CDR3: TGCGCCAGCAGCCAGAAGACAGGGAATCTAATTAATTCACCCCTCCACTTT. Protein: CASSQKTGNLINSPLHF.

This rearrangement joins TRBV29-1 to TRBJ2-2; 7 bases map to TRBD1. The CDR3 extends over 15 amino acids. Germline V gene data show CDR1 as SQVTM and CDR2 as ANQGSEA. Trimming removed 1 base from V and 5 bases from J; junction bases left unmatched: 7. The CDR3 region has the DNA TGCAGCGTTGAAGGGGAACAGGGGATAACCGGGGAGCTGTTTTTT. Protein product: CSVEGEQGITGELFF.

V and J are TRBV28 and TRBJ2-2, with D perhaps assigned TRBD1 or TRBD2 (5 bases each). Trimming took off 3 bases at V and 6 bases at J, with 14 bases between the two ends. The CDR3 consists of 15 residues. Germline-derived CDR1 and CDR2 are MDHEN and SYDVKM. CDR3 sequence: CASSFGGEGSGELFF. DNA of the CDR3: TGTGCCAGCAGTTTTGGAGGCGAGGGGTCCGGGGAGCTGTTTTTT.

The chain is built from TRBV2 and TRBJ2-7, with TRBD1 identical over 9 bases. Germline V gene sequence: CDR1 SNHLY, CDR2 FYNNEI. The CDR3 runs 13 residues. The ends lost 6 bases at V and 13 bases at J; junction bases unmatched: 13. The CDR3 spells CASSPSGPGQGYF. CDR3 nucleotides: TGTGCCAGCAGCCCTTCGGGGCCGGGACAGGGTTACTTC. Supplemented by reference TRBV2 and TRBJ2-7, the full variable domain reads EPEVTQTPSHQVTQMGQEVILRCVPISNHLYFYWYRQILGQKVEFLVSFYNNEISEKSEIFDDQFSVERPDGSNFTLKIRSTKLEDSAMYFCASSPSGPGQGYFGPGTRLTVT.

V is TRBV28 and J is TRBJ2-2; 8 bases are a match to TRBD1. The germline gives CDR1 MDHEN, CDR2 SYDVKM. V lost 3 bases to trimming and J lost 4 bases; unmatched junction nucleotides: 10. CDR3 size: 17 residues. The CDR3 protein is CASSFPMTGDATGELFF. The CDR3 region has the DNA TGTGCCAGCAGTTTCCCCATGACAGGGGATGCCACCGGGGAGCTGTTTTTT.

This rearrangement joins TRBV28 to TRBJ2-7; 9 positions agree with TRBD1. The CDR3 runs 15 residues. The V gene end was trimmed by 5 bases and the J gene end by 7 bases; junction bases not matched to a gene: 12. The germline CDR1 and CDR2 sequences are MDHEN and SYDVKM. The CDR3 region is CASSRQGVGSREQYF. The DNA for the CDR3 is TGTGCCAGCAGTAGACAGGGGGTTGGTAGTAGGGAGCAGTACTTC. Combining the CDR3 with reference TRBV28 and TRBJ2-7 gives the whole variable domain DVKVTQSSRYLVKRTGEKVFLECVQDMDHENMFWYRQDPGLGLRLIYFSYDVKMKEKGDIPEGYSVSREKKERFSLILESASTNQTSMYLCASSRQGVGSREQYFGPGTRLTVT.

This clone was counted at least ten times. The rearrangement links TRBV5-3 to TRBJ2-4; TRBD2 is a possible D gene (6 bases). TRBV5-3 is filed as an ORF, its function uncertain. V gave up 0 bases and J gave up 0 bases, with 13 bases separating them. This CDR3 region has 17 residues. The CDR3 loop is CARSLGGRPLAKNIQYF. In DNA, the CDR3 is TGTGCCAGAAGCTTGGGTGGGAGGCCGCTAGCCAAAAACATTCAGTACTTC.

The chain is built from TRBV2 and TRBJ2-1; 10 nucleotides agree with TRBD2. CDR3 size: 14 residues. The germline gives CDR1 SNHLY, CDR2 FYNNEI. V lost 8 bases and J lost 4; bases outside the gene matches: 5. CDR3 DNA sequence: TGTGCCAGCGGGGGACTAGCGAGTTACAATGAGCAGTTCTTC. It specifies CASGGLASYNEQFF.

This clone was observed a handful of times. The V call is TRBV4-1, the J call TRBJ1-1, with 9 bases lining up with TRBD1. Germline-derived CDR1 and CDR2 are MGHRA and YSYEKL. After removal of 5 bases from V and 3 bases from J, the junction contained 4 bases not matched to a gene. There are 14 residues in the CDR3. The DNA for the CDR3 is TGCGCCAGCAGCATAACAGGGGGCGACACTGAAGCTTTCTTT. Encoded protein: CASSITGGDTEAFF.

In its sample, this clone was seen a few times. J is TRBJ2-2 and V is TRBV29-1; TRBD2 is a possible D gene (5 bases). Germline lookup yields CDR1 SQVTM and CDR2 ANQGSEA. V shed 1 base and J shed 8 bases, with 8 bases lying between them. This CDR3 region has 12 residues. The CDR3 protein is CSVEAGSGELFF. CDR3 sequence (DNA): TGCAGCGTTGAAGCGGGGTCTGGGGAGCTGTTTTTT.

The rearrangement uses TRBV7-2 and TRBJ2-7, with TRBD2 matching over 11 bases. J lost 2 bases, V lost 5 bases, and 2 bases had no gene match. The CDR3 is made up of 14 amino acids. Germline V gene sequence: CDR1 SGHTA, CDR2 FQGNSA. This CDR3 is CASSLGLAAYEQYF. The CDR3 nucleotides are TGTGCCAGCAGCCTGGGACTAGCGGCCTACGAGCAGTACTTC.

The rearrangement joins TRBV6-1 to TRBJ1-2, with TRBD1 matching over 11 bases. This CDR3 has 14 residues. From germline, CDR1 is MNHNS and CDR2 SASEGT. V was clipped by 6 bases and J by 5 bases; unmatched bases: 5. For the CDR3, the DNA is TGTGCCAGCAGCGGAGGACAGGGGGCATATGGCTACACCTTC. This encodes CASSGGQGAYGYTF.

CDR3 amino acids: CASSPRLAGSTDTQYF. CDR3 sequence (DNA): TGTGCCAGCAGCCCGCGACTAGCGGGAAGCACAGATACGCAGTATTTT. The chain combines TRBV5-4 with TRBJ2-3; TRBD2 matches at 11 bases. V lost 4 bases to trimming and J lost 0 bases; unmatched junction nucleotides: 4. The CDR3 spans 16 residues. Germline CDR1 and CDR2: SGHNT and YYREEE (reference sequence).

For the CDR3, the DNA is TGTGCCAGCAGTCCACTGACAGGATTTGACAATCAGCCCCAGCATTTT. This gives the protein CASSPLTGFDNQPQHF. The V gene is TRBV28, the J gene TRBJ1-5, with D possibly matching TRBD1 (6 bases). The germline gives CDR1 MDHEN, CDR2 SYDVKM. The CDR3 contains 16 residues. The V end was cut by 5 bases, the J end by 3 bases, with 17 bases between.

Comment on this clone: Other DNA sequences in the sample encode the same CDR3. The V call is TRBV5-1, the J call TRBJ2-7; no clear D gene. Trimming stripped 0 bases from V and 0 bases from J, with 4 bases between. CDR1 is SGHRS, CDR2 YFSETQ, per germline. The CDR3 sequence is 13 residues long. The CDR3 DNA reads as TGCGCCAGCAGCTTGGTCGGCTCCTACGAGCAGTACTTC. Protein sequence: CASSLVGSYEQYF. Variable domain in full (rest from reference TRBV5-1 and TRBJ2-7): KAGVTQTPRYLIKTRGQQVTLSCSPISGHRSVSWYQQTPGQGLQFLFEYFSETQRNKGNFPGRFSGRQFSNSRSEMNVSTLELGDSALYLCASSLVGSYEQYFGPGTRLTVT.

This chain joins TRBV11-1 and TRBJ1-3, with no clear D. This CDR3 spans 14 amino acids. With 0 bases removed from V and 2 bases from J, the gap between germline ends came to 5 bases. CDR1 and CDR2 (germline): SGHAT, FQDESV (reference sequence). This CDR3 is CASSLAETGNTIYF. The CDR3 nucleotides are TGTGCCAGCAGCTTAGCCGAGACTGGAAACACCATATATTTT.

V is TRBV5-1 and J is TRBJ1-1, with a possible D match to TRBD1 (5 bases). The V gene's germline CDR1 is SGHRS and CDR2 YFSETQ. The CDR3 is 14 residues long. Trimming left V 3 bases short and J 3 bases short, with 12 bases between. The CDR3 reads CASSSRGLDTEAFF. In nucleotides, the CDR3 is TGCGCCAGCAGCTCGAGGGGTTTGGACACTGAAGCTTTCTTT.

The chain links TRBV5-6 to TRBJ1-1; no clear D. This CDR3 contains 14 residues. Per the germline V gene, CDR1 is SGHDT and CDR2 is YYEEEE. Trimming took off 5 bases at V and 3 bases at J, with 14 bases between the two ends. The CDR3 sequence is CASSSRAVYTEAFF. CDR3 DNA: TGTGCCAGCAGTTCGCGTGCAGTCTACACTGAAGCTTTCTTT.

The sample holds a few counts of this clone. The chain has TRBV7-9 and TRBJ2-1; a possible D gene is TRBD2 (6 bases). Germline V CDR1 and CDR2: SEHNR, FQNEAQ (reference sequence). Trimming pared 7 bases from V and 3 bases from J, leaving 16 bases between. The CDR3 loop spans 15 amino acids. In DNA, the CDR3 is TGTGCCAGCAACGGTGGTGGCGGGGTCTACAATGAGCAGTTCTTC. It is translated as CASNGGGGVYNEQFF.

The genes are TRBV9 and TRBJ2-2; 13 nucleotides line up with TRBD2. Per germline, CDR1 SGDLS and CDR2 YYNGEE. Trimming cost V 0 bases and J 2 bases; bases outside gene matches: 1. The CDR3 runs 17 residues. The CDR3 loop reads CASSVGLAGGNTGELFF. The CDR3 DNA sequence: TGTGCCAGCAGCGTAGGACTAGCGGGAGGTAACACCGGGGAGCTGTTTTTT.

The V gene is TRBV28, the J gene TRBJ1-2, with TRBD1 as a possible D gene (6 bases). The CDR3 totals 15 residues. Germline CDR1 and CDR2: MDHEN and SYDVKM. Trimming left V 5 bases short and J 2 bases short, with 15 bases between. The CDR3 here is CASSAGGPSNYGYTF. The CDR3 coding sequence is TGTGCCAGCAGTGCGGGGGGCCCATCAAACTATGGCTACACCTTC.

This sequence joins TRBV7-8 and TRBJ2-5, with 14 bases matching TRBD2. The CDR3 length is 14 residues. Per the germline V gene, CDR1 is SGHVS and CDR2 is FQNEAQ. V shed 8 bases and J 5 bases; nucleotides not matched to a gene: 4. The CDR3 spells CASRGLAGGETQYF. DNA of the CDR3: TGTGCCAGCCGAGGACTAGCGGGAGGCGAGACCCAGTACTTC.

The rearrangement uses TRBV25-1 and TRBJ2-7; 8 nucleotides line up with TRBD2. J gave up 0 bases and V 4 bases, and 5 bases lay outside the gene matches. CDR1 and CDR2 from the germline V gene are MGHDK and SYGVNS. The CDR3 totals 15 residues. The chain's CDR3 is CASSAFGTSSYEQYF. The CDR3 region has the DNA TGTGCCAGCAGTGCCTTCGGGACTAGCTCCTACGAGCAGTACTTC.

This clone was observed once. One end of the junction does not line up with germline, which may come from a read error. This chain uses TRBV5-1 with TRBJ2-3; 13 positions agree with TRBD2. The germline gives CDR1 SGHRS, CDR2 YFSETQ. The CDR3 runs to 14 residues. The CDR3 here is CASTAGTSGIPQYF. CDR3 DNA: TGCGCAAGCACCGCGGGGACTAGCGGGATCCCGCAGTATTTT. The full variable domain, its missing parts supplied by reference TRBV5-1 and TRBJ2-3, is KAGVTQTPRYLIKTRGQQVTLSCSPISGHRSVSWYQQTPGQGLQFLFEYFSETQRNKGNFPGRFSGRQFSNSRSEMNVSTLELGDSALYLCASTAGTSGIPQYFGPGTRLTVL.

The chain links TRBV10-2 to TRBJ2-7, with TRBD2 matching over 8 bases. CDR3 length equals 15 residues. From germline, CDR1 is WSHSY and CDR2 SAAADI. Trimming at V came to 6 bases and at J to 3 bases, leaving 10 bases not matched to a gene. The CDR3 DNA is TGCGCCAGCAGCCTTAGCGGGATAAACATCTACGAGCAGTACTTC. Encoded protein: CASSLSGINIYEQYF.

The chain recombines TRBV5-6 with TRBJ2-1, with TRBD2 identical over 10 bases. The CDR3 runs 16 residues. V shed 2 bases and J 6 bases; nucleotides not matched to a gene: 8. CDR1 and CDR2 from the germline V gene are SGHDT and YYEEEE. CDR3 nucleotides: TGTGCCAGCAGCTTCCGGACTAGCGGCTTGCCCAATGAGCAGTTCTTC. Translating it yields CASSFRTSGLPNEQFF.

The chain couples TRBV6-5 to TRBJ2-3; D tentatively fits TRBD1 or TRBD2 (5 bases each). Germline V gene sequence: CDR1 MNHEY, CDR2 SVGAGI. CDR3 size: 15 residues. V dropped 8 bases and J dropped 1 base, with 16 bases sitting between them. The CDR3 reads CASARWDGGTDTQYF. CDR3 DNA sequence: TGTGCCAGCGCCCGTTGGGACGGGGGCACAGATACGCAGTATTTT.

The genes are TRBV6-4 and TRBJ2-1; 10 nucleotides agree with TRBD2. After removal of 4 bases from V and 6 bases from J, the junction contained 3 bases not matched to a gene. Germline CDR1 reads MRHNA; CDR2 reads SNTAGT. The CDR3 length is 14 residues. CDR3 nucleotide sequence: TGTGCCAGCAGTGCCGTAGCGGGAGGCAATGAGCAGTTCTTC. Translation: CASSAVAGGNEQFF.